The TCR beta chain under discussion was sequenced for a study of Ad26.COV2.S vaccination and SARS-CoV-2 variants. Study context: COV1001, an Ad26.COV2.S trial, supplied this vaccine-arm donor. The authors gave Ad26.COV2.S intramuscularly, either once or twice 56 days apart. Study-wide points: Vaccinees and placebo recipients showed similar non-spike TCR breadth.

The germline V gene has CDR1 SGHNT and CDR2 YENEEA. The V end was cut by 0 bases, the J end by 5 bases, with 17 bases between. The CDR3 runs 18 residues. Assay used: immunoSEQ multiplex PCR; TCRdb lists only in-frame clones, some missing. The sample includes around 310,000 clones, 90% seen only once; the top ten take roughly 6%. This sample's treatment: over 15 received Ad26.COV2.S at low or high dose, single or two shots; several received placebo; per-sample allocation not given. The samples were gathered on day 63 after the first injection of vaccine or placebo. An Ad26 vector carrying the Wuhan-strain SARS-CoV-2 spike served as the vaccine. With regard to this clone: Its antigen remains unidentified.

J is TRBJ1-6 and V is TRBV11-3; D unclear. Sequenced here: peripheral blood, sampled in a trial of Ad26.COV2.S vaccine versus placebo. This receptor was obtained from a person aged 18-65 years who received the Ad26.COV2.S COVID-19 vaccine or a placebo. For the CDR3, the DNA is TGTGCCAGCAGCTTAGATAGAGGTCACATAGGGAATAATTCACCCCTCCACTTT. The encoded protein is CASSLDRGHIGNNSPLHF.